This T cell receptor beta chain was sequenced in a study of technical replicates of blood from a handful of donors. CDR1 is SGDLS, CDR2 YYNGEE, per germline. The CDR3 extends over 15 amino acids. V was pared by 3 bases and J by 0 bases, with 11 bases between. The assay was immunoSEQ multiplex PCR, and TCRdb's table has in-frame clones only and misses some. The sample yields under 80,000 clones, 85% to 95% seen once. Sequencing was done on a sample of T cells isolated from PBMCs. The rearrangement links TRBV9 to TRBJ2-3, with D possibly TRBD2 on 6 matching bases. This sequence was found in a human donor in good health. The CDR3 nucleotides read TGTGCCAGCAGCGCGCGGGGATCTAGCACAGATACGCAGTATTTT. Translation gives CASSARGSSTDTQYF.